Below, 22 T cell receptor beta chains from the same sample are listed, as sequenced in a study of glioma-infiltrating T cells after dendritic cell vaccination. Indicated time point: after dendritic cell vaccination, including at tumor progression/relapse. The table came from immunoSEQ multiplex PCR; TCRdb's copy has only in-frame clones and leaves some out. The sample consists of approximately 110,000 clones, roughly 89% of them appearing once. The input for sequencing was blood, taken after dendritic cell vaccination. The receptors come from a human donor with glioblastoma.

This chain connects TRBV5-6 to TRBJ2-7, with a tentative D call TRBD2 (6 bases). This CDR3 spans 12 amino acids. V lost 4 bases to trimming and J lost 3 bases, with 8 bases between them. From germline, CDR1 is SGHDT and CDR2 YYEEEE. The CDR3 DNA reads TGTGCCAGCAGCCCGGACTACTACGAGCAGTACTTC. Translated: CASSPDYYEQYF.

The CDR3 region has the DNA TGTGCCTGGTGCAATTACTTCCAAGAGACCCAGTACTTC. Protein sequence: CAWCNYFQETQYF. The V call is TRBV30, the J call TRBJ2-5, with D hard to call. Trimming removed 5 bases at V and 1 base at J, with 11 bases between. Germline lookup yields CDR1 GTSNPN and CDR2 SVGIG (reference sequence). The CDR3 sequence is 13 residues long.

This clone was observed a single time. This sequence joins TRBV7-3 and TRBJ1-1; D unresolved. There are 14 residues in the CDR3. The V gene's germline CDR1 is SGHTA and CDR2 FQGTGA. Trimming shortened V by 0 bases and J by 2 bases, and 7 bases separated the two germline ends. CDR3 amino acids: CASSLTTANTEAFF. CDR3 sequence (DNA): TGTGCCAGCAGCTTAACAACAGCAAACACTGAAGCTTTCTTT.

The gene calls are TRBV18 and TRBJ2-7; D perhaps matches TRBD1 (6 bases). Germline loops: CDR1 KGHSH, CDR2 LQKENI. V was pared by 2 bases and J by 3 bases, with 8 bases between. The CDR3 contains 13 residues. As DNA, the CDR3 is TGTGCCAGCTCACCATCGGACAGCTACGAGCAGTACTTC. It yields the protein CASSPSDSYEQYF.

The rearrangement uses TRBV19 and TRBJ1-3; TRBD1 is a possible D gene (5 bases). Germline loops: CDR1 LNHDA, CDR2 SQIVND (reference sequence). CDR3 size: 20 residues. The V and J ends lost 3 bases and 0 bases respectively, with 24 bases between them. The CDR3: CASSIPLSARGLISGNTIYF. The CDR3 DNA follows: TGTGCCAGTAGTATCCCCCTAAGCGCGCGGGGCTTAATCTCTGGAAACACCATATATTTT. Full variable domain (missing parts from reference TRBV19 and TRBJ1-3): DGGITQSPKYLFRKEGQNVTLSCEQNLNHDAMYWYRQDPGQGLRLIYYSQIVNDFQKGDIAEGYSVSREKKESFPLTVTSAQKNPTAFYLCASSIPLSARGLISGNTIYFGEGSWLTVV.

The rearrangement joins TRBV7-3 to TRBJ2-1; 7 bases agree with TRBD2. The J segment lost 9 bases and the V segment lost 5 bases, leaving 19 bases of the junction unmatched. This CDR3 is built from 17 residues. CDR1 and CDR2 (germline): SGHTA, FQGTGA. The CDR3 spells CASSPVITSDRPSEQFF. The CDR3 region has the DNA TGTGCCAGCAGCCCCGTAATAACTAGCGACCGTCCCAGTGAGCAGTTCTTC.

The rearrangement uses TRBV30 and TRBJ2-5; 14 bases match TRBD2. The CDR3 consists of 17 residues. V dropped 4 bases and J dropped 6; count of bases not matched to a gene: 13. Germline V gene sequence: CDR1 GTSNPN, CDR2 SVGIG (reference sequence). CDR3 in amino acids: CAWIRPGTSGSRKTQYF. The DNA for the CDR3 is TGTGCCTGGATCCGACCCGGGACTAGCGGGAGCAGAAAGACCCAGTACTTC.

The V and J genes are TRBV5-1 and TRBJ1-1; D is uncertain. The germline gives CDR1 SGHRS, CDR2 YFSETQ. Trimming pared 0 bases from V and 0 bases from J, leaving 9 bases between. The CDR3 has 15 amino acids. The CDR3 region has the DNA TGCGCCAGCAGCTTGGATGGCAGTTTGAACACTGAAGCTTTCTTT. This codes for CASSLDGSLNTEAFF.

This clone was picked up one time. The chain uses TRBV2 and TRBJ1-2; 9 bases are a match to TRBD1. V gave up 1 base and J gave up 7 bases; unmatched junction bases: 4. This CDR3 is 14 amino acids long. Per the germline V gene, CDR1 is SNHLY and CDR2 is FYNNEI. As DNA, the CDR3 is TGTGCCAGCAGTGAAGGGGGGACAGGGACTGGCTACACCTTC. Amino acids: CASSEGGTGTGYTF.

The chain is built from TRBV10-2 and TRBJ2-7, with 9 bases that match TRBD2. The germline gives CDR1 WSHSY, CDR2 SAAADI. The CDR3 is made up of 16 amino acids. The V segment lost 2 bases and the J segment 7 bases; nucleotides outside the gene matches: 12. CDR3 region: CASSEIGTSLLREQYF. CDR3 coding DNA: TGCGCCAGCAGTGAGATAGGGACTAGCCTGCTGAGGGAGCAGTACTTC.

Here the CDR3 reads CASSTSGGFDTEAFF. CDR3 in DNA: TGTGCCAGTAGTACTTCAGGGGGCTTTGACACTGAAGCTTTCTTT. The chain links TRBV19 to TRBJ1-1; 8 bases line up with TRBD1. Germline assignment: CDR1 LNHDA and CDR2 SQIVND (reference sequence). V was clipped by 4 bases and J by 3 bases; unmatched bases: 7. The CDR3 has 15 amino acids.

The chain combines TRBV18 with TRBJ1-6; weak D call: TRBD1 (6 bases). Germline-derived CDR1 and CDR2 are KGHSH and LQKENI. The V end was cut by 6 bases, the J end by 6 bases, with 18 bases between. The CDR3 is 16 residues long. CDR3 residues: CASSRLSGDGNSPLHF. The DNA of the CDR3 is TGTGCCAGCTCTCGGCTCTCAGGGGACGGTAATTCACCCCTCCACTTT.

This clone was observed a single time. The chain is built from TRBV5-1 and TRBJ2-5, with D tentatively TRBD2 (5 bases). The CDR3 consists of 15 residues. Germline CDR1 reads SGHRS; CDR2 reads YFSETQ. The germline V and J ends were trimmed by 3 bases and 4 bases, with 16 bases remaining between them. CDR3 in DNA: TGCGCCAGCAGCTCCATACCCGGGGAGACAGAGACCCAGTACTTC. Its protein is CASSSIPGETETQYF.

V usage is TRBV15 and J usage is TRBJ1-1; D call uncertain. The CDR3 is made up of 14 amino acids. Trimming took off 1 base at V and 0 bases at J, with 6 bases between the two ends. Looked up from germline, CDR1 is LNHNV and CDR2 is YYDKDF (reference sequence). The CDR3 region has the DNA TGTGCCACCAGCAGAGCCAGAATGAACACTGAAGCTTTCTTT. Amino acid sequence: CATSRARMNTEAFF. Variable domain in full (rest from reference TRBV15 and TRBJ1-1): DAMVIQNPRYQVTQFGKPVTLSCSQTLNHNVMYWYQQKSSQAPKLLFHYYDKDFNNEADTPDNFQSRRPNTSFCFLDIRSPGLGDTAMYLCATSRARMNTEAFFGQGTRLTVV.

The chain has TRBV7-9 and TRBJ2-7; no reliable D call. The germline gives CDR1 SEHNR, CDR2 FQNEAQ (reference sequence). The CDR3 extends over 13 amino acids. Trimming removed 5 bases from V and 3 bases from J, with 11 bases in between. CDR3 residues: CASSGADSYEQYF. CDR3 sequence (DNA): TGTGCCAGCAGCGGAGCCGATAGCTACGAGCAGTACTTC.

This clone has only one observation. The chain employs TRBV6-5 and TRBJ2-7, with a possible D match to TRBD2 (6 bases). The CDR3 runs to 11 residues. Trimming shortened V by 8 bases and J by 6 bases, and 11 bases separated the two germline ends. Germline assignment: CDR1 MNHEY and CDR2 SVGAGI. In DNA form, the CDR3 reads TGTGCCAGCCACTCACTAGCCGAGCAGTACTTC. Its protein product is CASHSLAEQYF.

The gene calls are TRBV6-5 and TRBJ2-5, with D uncertain. Germline CDR1 reads MNHEY; CDR2 reads SVGAGI. This CDR3 has 13 amino acids. V was pared by 5 bases and J by 3 bases, with 10 bases between. The CDR3 here is CASSNTAEETQYF. CDR3 DNA sequence: TGTGCCAGCAGTAATACAGCAGAAGAGACCCAGTACTTC.

This clone was found once. The CDR3 sequence: CASSGVIASGNTIYF. The CDR3, as DNA: TGTGCCAGCAGCGGAGTTATTGCCTCTGGAAACACCATATATTTT. The V call is TRBV7-9, the J call TRBJ1-3; D unclear. The ends were cut back, 5 bases at V and 0 bases at J, with 11 bases in the middle. Germline CDR1 is SEHNR and CDR2 is FQNEAQ (reference sequence). CDR3 length: 15 residues.

The chain uses TRBV29-1 and TRBJ2-3; 14 nucleotides match TRBD2. The CDR3 is 18 amino acids. The V gene end was trimmed by 3 bases and the J gene end by 0 bases; junction bases not matched to a gene: 8. The germline gives CDR1 SQVTM, CDR2 ANQGSEA. The CDR3 nucleotides read TGCAGCGTTGAGGGGACTAGCGGGGGCTTTCCTAGCACAGATACGCAGTATTTT. Encoded protein: CSVEGTSGGFPSTDTQYF.

The genes are TRBV6-5 and TRBJ2-7; TRBD2 aligns across 7 bases. CDR1 is MNHEY and CDR2 is SVGAGI in the germline V gene. Trimming cost V 6 bases and J 0 bases; bases outside gene matches: 2. This CDR3 region has 13 residues. CDR3: CASRIAGSYEQYF. The CDR3 nucleotides read TGTGCCAGCAGAATAGCGGGCTCCTACGAGCAGTACTTC.

The chain uses TRBV7-6 and TRBJ1-1; perhaps TRBD1 as D (6 bases). Germline values: CDR1 SGHVS, CDR2 FNYEAQ. The CDR3 loop spans 15 amino acids. Between the trimmed V and J ends, which lost 2 bases and 4 bases, there was a span of 14 bases. The CDR3 region is CASSLISGDSTEAFF. The CDR3 DNA reads as TGTGCCAGCAGCTTAATTTCAGGGGATAGCACTGAAGCTTTCTTT.

This chain connects TRBV28 to TRBJ2-4, with D perhaps TRBD1 (6 bases). The CDR3 loop spans 13 amino acids. Germline CDR1 reads MDHEN; CDR2 reads SYDVKM. V gave up 7 bases and J gave up 7 bases, with 14 bases separating them. As DNA, the CDR3 is TGTGCCAGCAACCCACAGGGTTGGAACATTCAGTACTTC. Translating it yields CASNPQGWNIQYF.